Following are 20 T cell receptor beta chains from one sample sequenced in a study of cytomegalovirus exposure and HLA in healthy donors. TCRdb's copy holds only in-frame clones and misses some; the assay was immunoSEQ multiplex PCR. The sample consists of over 150,000 clones, about 90% of them appearing once. The sequenced sample was PBMCs. Receptor source: a woman in her late teens or twenties in good health and CMV-seropositive.

The V call is TRBV10-2, the J call TRBJ2-7; the match to TRBD1 covers 7 bases. Losses at the gene ends were 7 bases for V and 1 base for J; bases not matched to a gene: 7. The CDR3 contains 14 residues. Germline lookup yields CDR1 WSHSY and CDR2 SAAADI. The CDR3 region has the DNA TGCGCCAGCAACCCCGGGACAGCTTCCTACGAGCAGTACTTC. Its translation: CASNPGTASYEQYF.

The chain has TRBV19 and TRBJ2-6; D is uncertain. V was trimmed by 5 bases and J by 0 bases, leaving 5 bases between them. The CDR3 has 14 amino acids. Per germline, CDR1 LNHDA and CDR2 SQIVND (reference sequence). This CDR3 is CASSEDSGANVLTF. CDR3 nucleotides: TGTGCCAGTAGTGAGGACTCTGGGGCCAACGTCCTGACTTTC. The full variable domain, rest sourced from reference TRBV19 and TRBJ2-6, is DGGITQSPKYLFRKEGQNVTLSCEQNLNHDAMYWYRQDPGQGLRLIYYSQIVNDFQKGDIAEGYSVSREKKESFPLTVTSAQKNPTAFYLCASSEDSGANVLTFGAGSRLTVL.

V usage is TRBV13 and J usage is TRBJ2-7; TRBD2 aligns across 11 bases. Trimming cost V 1 base and J 5 bases; bases outside gene matches: 7. Per germline, CDR1 PRHDT and CDR2 FYEKMQ (reference sequence). The CDR3 loop spans 16 amino acids. The CDR3 nucleotides are TGTGCCAGCAGCTTAGCCTCTAGCGGGAGGATGGACGAGCAGTACTTC. Protein: CASSLASSGRMDEQYF.

This chain connects TRBV30 to TRBJ1-2; D not resolved. Per the germline V gene, CDR1 is GTSNPN and CDR2 is SVGIG (reference sequence). The length of the CDR3 is 14 residues. The V end lost 0 bases, the J end lost 4 bases, and 12 bases lay between the germline ends. The CDR3, as DNA: TGTGCCTGGAGTGTTGCGGGTGTAGGCTATGGCTACACCTTC. The encoded protein is CAWSVAGVGYGYTF. Together with reference TRBV30 and TRBJ1-2, the CDR3 gives the full variable domain: SQTIHQWPATLVQPVGSPLSLECTVEGTSNPNLYWYRQAAGRGLQLLFYSVGIGQISSEVPQNLSASRPQDRQFILSSKKLLLSDSGFYLCAWSVAGVGYGYTFGSGTRLTVV.

V and J are TRBV4-1 and TRBJ2-3, with TRBD1 identical over 9 bases. From germline, CDR1 is MGHRA and CDR2 YSYEKL. Trimming removed 3 bases from V and 3 bases from J; junction bases left unmatched: 7. CDR3 length equals 16 residues. CDR3 region: CASSQTSGTGTDTQYF. The CDR3 region has the DNA TGCGCCAGCAGCCAGACATCCGGGACAGGGACAGATACGCAGTATTTT.

The chain has TRBV30 and TRBJ2-7, with D possibly being TRBD1 (5 bases). Germline V gene lookup returns CDR1 GTSNPN and CDR2 SVGIG (reference sequence). CDR3 length equals 12 residues. V lost 8 bases, J lost 3 bases, and 14 bases lay in between. The CDR3 is CAERRGSYEQYF. The CDR3 DNA follows: TGTGCCGAGAGAAGGGGCAGCTACGAGCAGTACTTC.

The chain carries TRBV5-6 and TRBJ2-1, with D tentatively TRBD1 (7 bases). Germline CDR1 and CDR2: SGHDT and YYEEEE. V was clipped by 1 base and J by 4 bases, with 15 bases between them. The CDR3 contains 16 residues. CDR3 in DNA: TGTGCCAGCAGCTTGCTGGGGGGACAGCTATACAATGAGCAGTTCTTC. It translates to CASSLLGGQLYNEQFF.

The gene calls are TRBV9 and TRBJ1-1; D remains unclear. This CDR3 contains 12 residues. In germline, CDR1 is SGDLS, CDR2 YYNGEE. The germline V and J ends were trimmed by 3 bases and 4 bases, with 7 bases remaining between them. In nucleotides, the CDR3 is TGTGCCAGCAGCGGCCCGGGCACTGAAGCTTTCTTT. Its translation: CASSGPGTEAFF.

The chain combines TRBV2 with TRBJ2-7; unclear D gene. Trimming removed 8 bases from V and 6 bases from J, with 8 bases in between. The germline CDR1 and CDR2 sequences are SNHLY and FYNNEI. The CDR3 loop spans 10 amino acids. The CDR3 region is CASLGVEQYF. CDR3 DNA sequence: TGTGCCAGCCTCGGAGTCGAGCAGTACTTC. The entire variable domain, with the rest obtained from reference TRBV2 and TRBJ2-7, is as follows: EPEVTQTPSHQVTQMGQEVILRCVPISNHLYFYWYRQILGQKVEFLVSFYNNEISEKSEIFDDQFSVERPDGSNFTLKIRSTKLEDSAMYFCASLGVEQYFGPGTRLTVT.

The table lists this clone with a count of one. The V gene is TRBV14, the J gene TRBJ2-1; 7 bases fit TRBD2. V dropped 4 bases and J dropped 4; count of bases not matched to a gene: 4. Germline assignment: CDR1 SGHDN and CDR2 FVKESK. This CDR3 is built from 14 residues. This chain's CDR3 is CASSLPGLYNEQFF. CDR3 nucleotides: TGTGCCAGCAGCCTACCGGGACTATACAATGAGCAGTTCTTC.

V is TRBV4-1 and J is TRBJ2-1; D may be TRBD2 (6 bases). Between the trimmed V and J ends, which lost 1 base and 5 bases, there was a span of 15 bases. There are 16 residues in the CDR3. Germline V gene data show CDR1 as MGHRA and CDR2 as YSYEKL. The DNA for the CDR3 is TGCGCCAGCAGCCAAGTTGAGGCGGGGCGACACAATGAGCAGTTCTTC. Translation: CASSQVEAGRHNEQFF.

The chain has TRBV13 and TRBJ2-3; TRBD2 agrees at 8 bases. The germline V gene encodes CDR1 PRHDT and CDR2 FYEKMQ (reference sequence). V gave up 3 bases and J gave up 4 bases; unmatched junction bases: 9. The CDR3 runs to 16 residues. The CDR3: CASSLPSGSFSDTQYF. CDR3 bases: TGTGCCAGCAGCTTGCCCAGCGGGAGTTTCTCAGATACGCAGTATTTT.

This sequence joins TRBV10-2 and TRBJ2-7; 9 bases are a match to TRBD2. The CDR3 runs 16 residues. Germline V gives CDR1 WSHSY, CDR2 SAAADI. Losses at the gene ends were 0 bases for V and 3 bases for J; bases not matched to a gene: 6. CDR3 in amino acids: CASSESVAGAIYEQYF. In DNA, the CDR3 is TGCGCCAGCAGTGAGTCAGTAGCGGGGGCCATCTACGAGCAGTACTTC.

This sequence joins TRBV30 and TRBJ1-2, with a possible D match to TRBD1 (6 bases). Germline assignment: CDR1 GTSNPN and CDR2 SVGIG (reference sequence). This CDR3 region has 11 residues. V was shortened by 5 bases and J by 5 bases, with 9 bases between the two germline ends. Here the CDR3 DNA reads TGTGCCTGGGCGACAGGTTATGGCTACACCTTC. Translated, it gives CAWATGYGYTF. The variable domain in full, completed from reference TRBV30 and TRBJ1-2, reads SQTIHQWPATLVQPVGSPLSLECTVEGTSNPNLYWYRQAAGRGLQLLFYSVGIGQISSEVPQNLSASRPQDRQFILSSKKLLLSDSGFYLCAWATGYGYTFGSGTRLTVV.

This sequence joins TRBV13 and TRBJ1-5; a possible D gene is TRBD1 (5 bases). The V gene's germline CDR1 is PRHDT and CDR2 FYEKMQ (reference sequence). This CDR3 has 15 amino acids. Trimming cost V 2 bases and J 2 bases, with 10 bases left between them. The DNA of the CDR3 is TGTGCCAGCAGCTTACAAGGGGATGGCAATCAGCCCCAGCATTTT. The encoded protein is CASSLQGDGNQPQHF.

The rearrangement uses TRBV5-1 and TRBJ2-2, with a possible D match to TRBD1 (5 bases). Trimming pared 5 bases from V and 1 base from J, leaving 12 bases between. This CDR3 contains 15 residues. CDR1 and CDR2 from the germline V gene are SGHRS and YFSETQ. The CDR3 nucleotides are TGCGCCAGCAGTCCCAGGGCGGTGAACACCGGGGAGCTGTTTTTT. This sequence encodes CASSPRAVNTGELFF.

The chain recombines TRBV27 with TRBJ2-7; 12 nucleotides match TRBD1. Trimming cost V 5 bases and J 0 bases; bases outside gene matches: 8. CDR1 is MNHEY and CDR2 is SMNVEV in the germline V gene (reference sequence). The length of the CDR3 is 17 residues. The CDR3 sequence: CASSIGTGGPSSYEQYF. The CDR3 region has the DNA TGTGCCAGCAGTATCGGGACAGGGGGCCCAAGCTCCTACGAGCAGTACTTC.

The chain combines TRBV7-9 with TRBJ1-5; 7 bases align to TRBD1. CDR1 is SEHNR, CDR2 FQNEAQ, per germline (reference sequence). The CDR3 runs 16 residues. Trimming at V came to 5 bases and at J to 2 bases, leaving 9 bases not matched to a gene. CDR3 DNA: TGTGCCAGCAGCCGCGGGACCGGGACAGGCAATCAGCCCCAGCATTTT. It codes for CASSRGTGTGNQPQHF.

This chain links TRBV28 with TRBJ2-3; 10 bases are shared with TRBD1. J lost 4 bases, V lost 6 bases, and 7 bases had no gene match. Per the germline V gene, CDR1 is MDHEN and CDR2 is SYDVKM. This CDR3 comprises 15 residues. The CDR3 coding sequence is TGTGCCAGCAGGTGGACAGGGGGGGTGGCAGATACGCAGTATTTT. This codes for CASRWTGGVADTQYF.

The V and J genes are TRBV4-1 and TRBJ2-2, with D possibly matching TRBD1 (6 bases). V lost 5 bases to trimming and J lost 1 base, with 11 bases between them. Germline-derived CDR1 and CDR2 are MGHRA and YSYEKL. The CDR3 has 15 amino acids. The CDR3 here is CASSFDRRNTGELFF. DNA of the CDR3: TGCGCCAGCAGCTTCGACAGGCGGAACACCGGGGAGCTGTTTTTT.